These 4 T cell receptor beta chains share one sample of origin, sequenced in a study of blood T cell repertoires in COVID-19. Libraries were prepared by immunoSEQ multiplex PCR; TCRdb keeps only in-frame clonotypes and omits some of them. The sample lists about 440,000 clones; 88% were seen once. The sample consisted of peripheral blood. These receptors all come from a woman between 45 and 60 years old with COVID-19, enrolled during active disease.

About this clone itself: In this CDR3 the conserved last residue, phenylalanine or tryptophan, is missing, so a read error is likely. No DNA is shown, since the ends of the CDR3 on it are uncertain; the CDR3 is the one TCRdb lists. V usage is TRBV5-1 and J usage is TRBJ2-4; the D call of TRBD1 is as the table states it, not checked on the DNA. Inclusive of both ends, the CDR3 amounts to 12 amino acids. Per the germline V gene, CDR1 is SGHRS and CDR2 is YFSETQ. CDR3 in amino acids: CASSLSRDRSLG.

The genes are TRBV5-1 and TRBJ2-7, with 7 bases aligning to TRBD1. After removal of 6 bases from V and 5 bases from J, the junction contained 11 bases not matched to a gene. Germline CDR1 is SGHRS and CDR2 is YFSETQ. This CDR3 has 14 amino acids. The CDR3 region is CASTRGGSGHEQYF. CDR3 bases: TGCGCCAGCACCCGAGGGGGCTCAGGGCACGAGCAGTACTTC. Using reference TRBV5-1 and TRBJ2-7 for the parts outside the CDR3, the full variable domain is KAGVTQTPRYLIKTRGQQVTLSCSPISGHRSVSWYQQTPGQGLQFLFEYFSETQRNKGNFPGRFSGRQFSNSRSEMNVSTLELGDSALYLCASTRGGSGHEQYFGPGTRLTVT.

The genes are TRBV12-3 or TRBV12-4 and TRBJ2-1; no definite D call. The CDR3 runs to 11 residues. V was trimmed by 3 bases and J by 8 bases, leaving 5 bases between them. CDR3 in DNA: TGTGCCAGCAGTTTCTCAGATGAGCAGTTCTTC. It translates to CASSFSDEQFF.

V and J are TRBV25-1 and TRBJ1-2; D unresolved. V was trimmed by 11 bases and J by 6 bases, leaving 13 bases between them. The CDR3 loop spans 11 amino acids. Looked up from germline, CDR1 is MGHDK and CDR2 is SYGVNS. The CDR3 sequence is CAALGTNGYTF. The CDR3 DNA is TGTGCCGCCCTGGGCACCAATGGCTACACCTTC.